These 27 T cell receptor beta chains were sequenced from one sample in a study of cytomegalovirus exposure and HLA in healthy donors. A multiplex PCR was run with 60 Vbeta primers and 13 Jbeta primers. The method was immunoSEQ multiplex PCR; TCRdb's version includes in-frame clones alone and lacks a portion of them. The repertoire consists of about 130,000 clones, with roughly 80% occurring once and the leading ten covering approximately 4%. Sequencing input: PBMCs. Receptor source: a man between 18 and 35 years old in good health and CMV-seropositive.

The gene calls are TRBV7-2 and TRBJ1-2; possible D gene TRBD1, 5 bases. This CDR3 is built from 15 residues. With 5 bases removed from V and 8 bases from J, the gap between germline ends came to 21 bases. Per the germline V gene, CDR1 is SGHTA and CDR2 is FQGNSA. The CDR3 protein is CASSPEALSQGGYTF. CDR3 bases: TGTGCCAGCAGCCCCGAGGCCCTTTCCCAGGGAGGCTACACCTTC.

The chain joins TRBV11-2 to TRBJ2-5; TRBD2 agrees at 7 bases. The V and J ends lost 4 bases and 1 base, in that order; junction bases with no gene match: 12. CDR1 and CDR2 from the germline V gene are SGHAT and FQNNGV. This CDR3 is 17 amino acids long. The CDR3 here is CASSSVRGAGVQETQYF. The CDR3 DNA sequence: TGTGCCAGCAGCTCAGTCCGAGGGGCGGGAGTCCAAGAGACCCAGTACTTC.

V gene TRBV30 combines with J gene TRBJ2-2; D call uncertain. Germline loops: CDR1 GTSNPN, CDR2 SVGIG (reference sequence). V lost 4 bases to trimming and J lost 0 bases, with 12 bases between them. This CDR3 contains 15 residues. As DNA, the CDR3 is TGTGCCTGGAAGATGGCACCCTCGAACACCGGGGAGCTGTTTTTT. Its translation is CAWKMAPSNTGELFF.

V usage is TRBV4-3 and J usage is TRBJ2-1, with 10 bases that match TRBD2. Germline V gene sequence: CDR1 LGHNA, CDR2 YSLEER. The CDR3 is made up of 16 amino acids. The ends lost 0 bases at V and 7 bases at J; junction bases unmatched: 6. DNA of the CDR3: TGCGCCAGCAGCCAAGAGCTAGCGGGAGAGGGTAATGAGCAGTTCTTC. This codes for CASSQELAGEGNEQFF.

V usage is TRBV29-1 and J usage is TRBJ2-3; D is unresolved. From germline, CDR1 is SQVTM and CDR2 ANQGSEA. The ends were cut back, 4 bases at V and 1 base at J, with 12 bases in the middle. The CDR3 extends over 14 amino acids. The CDR3 here is CSVGGALGTDTQYF. CDR3 in DNA: TGCAGCGTTGGAGGAGCCCTGGGCACAGATACGCAGTATTTT.

The chain employs TRBV25-1 and TRBJ2-5; D is perhaps TRBD2 (6 bases). This CDR3 is 15 amino acids long. The V gene's germline CDR1 is MGHDK and CDR2 SYGVNS. Trimming shortened V by 1 base and J by 5 bases, and 14 bases separated the two germline ends. The CDR3 reads CASSESLAGGETQYF. In DNA form, the CDR3 reads TGTGCCAGCAGTGAATCGCTAGCTGGGGGGGAGACCCAGTACTTC.

The rearrangement uses TRBV6-1 and TRBJ1-5; D unresolved. CDR3 length: 12 amino acids. V lost 7 bases and J lost 1, with 5 bases in between. CDR1 and CDR2 from the germline V gene are MNHNS and SASEGT. CDR3 region: CASTESNQPQHF. In nucleotides, the CDR3 is TGTGCCAGCACCGAGAGCAATCAGCCCCAGCATTTT.

This chain connects TRBV2 to TRBJ2-4, with a possible D match to TRBD1 (6 bases). Trimming stripped 6 bases from V and 2 bases from J, with 17 bases between. The germline CDR1 and CDR2 sequences are SNHLY and FYNNEI. The CDR3 has 16 residues. In DNA form, the CDR3 reads TGTGCCAGCAGATACAGACTGGACAGTTCCAAAAACATTCAGTACTTC. Its translation is CASRYRLDSSKNIQYF.

DNA for the CDR3: TGTGCCTGGAGTTCACTAGCGGGGTGGGAGACCCAGTACTTC. This translates into CAWSSLAGWETQYF. The chain carries TRBV30 and TRBJ2-5, with 10 positions matching TRBD2. CDR1 GTSNPN and CDR2 SVGIG come from the germline V gene (reference sequence). The CDR3 consists of 14 residues. The J segment lost 5 bases and the V segment lost 2 bases, leaving 5 bases of the junction unmatched.

CDR3 nucleotides: TGTGCCAGCAGTTACTTTAAACCATCCGGGTCCGGAGAAGCTTTCTTT. Its translation: CASSYFKPSGSGEAFF. The chain combines TRBV6-5 with TRBJ1-1; D gene uncertain. CDR1 MNHEY and CDR2 SVGAGI come from the germline V gene. This CDR3 has 16 residues. V was clipped by 1 base and J by 8 bases, with 20 bases between them.

The DNA for the CDR3 is TGTGCCTGGAGTGGCAGGGTGGGAGAAAAACTGTTTTTT. This encodes CAWSGRVGEKLFF. V is TRBV30 and J is TRBJ1-4; perhaps TRBD1 as D (5 bases). Germline-derived CDR1 and CDR2 are GTSNPN and SVGIG (reference sequence). The CDR3 runs 13 residues. Between the trimmed V and J ends, which lost 1 base and 8 bases, there was a span of 11 bases.

J is TRBJ2-2 and V is TRBV5-1; D is uncertain. Germline V CDR1 and CDR2: SGHRS, YFSETQ. The length of the CDR3 is 16 residues. Trimming stripped 0 bases from V and 0 bases from J, with 9 bases between. The DNA for the CDR3 is TGCGCCAGCAGCTTGGCGGGTTTCGCGAACACCGGGGAGCTGTTTTTT. This translates into CASSLAGFANTGELFF.

The V call is TRBV4-1, the J call TRBJ2-1; D is unresolved. V gave up 0 bases and J gave up 8 bases, with 8 bases separating them. In germline, CDR1 is MGHRA, CDR2 YSYEKL. The CDR3 is made up of 13 amino acids. In DNA form, the CDR3 reads TGCGCCAGCAGCCAAGATTTTGCGTATGAGCAGTTCTTC. Translation gives CASSQDFAYEQFF.

The genes are TRBV7-2 and TRBJ1-2; D is unresolved. CDR3 size: 13 residues. Trimming shortened V by 5 bases and J by 3 bases, and 10 bases separated the two germline ends. Germline CDR1 and CDR2: SGHTA and FQGNSA. In DNA, the CDR3 is TGTGCCAGCAGCCCACCAGGATACTATGGCTACACCTTC. The encoded protein is CASSPPGYYGYTF.

The V gene is TRBV6-1, the J gene TRBJ2-1; 8 bases match TRBD2. CDR3 length: 15 residues. Per germline, CDR1 MNHNS and CDR2 SASEGT. V lost 4 bases and J lost 0; bases outside the gene matches: 2. CDR3 DNA: TGTGCCAGCAGTGCCGGGGGGGGCTCCTACAATGAGCAGTTCTTC. This sequence encodes CASSAGGGSYNEQFF.

The chain combines TRBV25-1 with TRBJ1-4; 7 bases map to TRBD1. This CDR3 comprises 17 residues. The V segment lost 1 base and the J segment 8 bases; nucleotides outside the gene matches: 13. Germline loops: CDR1 MGHDK, CDR2 SYGVNS. CDR3 region: CASSEWGDRAVGEKLFF. CDR3 sequence (DNA): TGTGCCAGCAGTGAATGGGGCGACAGGGCGGTAGGGGAAAAACTGTTTTTT.

The chain carries TRBV6-1 and TRBJ2-1; 8 bases line up with TRBD1. This CDR3 contains 14 residues. The germline gives CDR1 MNHNS, CDR2 SASEGT. The ends lost 8 bases at V and 6 bases at J; junction bases unmatched: 9. CDR3 in amino acids: CASGPGQVGNEQFF. The CDR3 DNA follows: TGTGCCAGCGGACCGGGACAGGTAGGCAATGAGCAGTTCTTC.

The chain couples TRBV7-2 to TRBJ1-2, with D unclear. Between the trimmed V and J ends, which lost 0 bases and 4 bases, there was a span of 18 bases. This CDR3 is 17 amino acids long. Per the germline V gene, CDR1 is SGHTA and CDR2 is FQGNSA. The CDR3 bases are TGTGCCAGCAGCTTAGCGTCCAGCCTGGTCGGGTTCTATGGCTACACCTTC. Translating gives CASSLASSLVGFYGYTF.

This clone was found once. Without the conserved terminal phenylalanine or tryptophan, this CDR3 likely stems from a read error. V is TRBV7-2 and J is TRBJ1-2, with D possibly matching TRBD1 (6 bases). Germline loops: CDR1 SGHTA, CDR2 FQGNSA. Trimming removed 5 bases at V and 0 bases at J, with 10 bases between. The CDR3 loop spans 14 amino acids. The CDR3 loop is CASSARTANYGYTS. Written as DNA, the CDR3 is TGTGCCAGCAGCGCAAGGACAGCTAACTATGGCTACACCTCC.

With regard to this clone: Mismatch with germline at one junction end may stem from a read error. V and J are TRBV7-9 and TRBJ1-2; D is unresolved. The CDR3 is 15 residues long. The germline V gene has CDR1 SEHNR and CDR2 FQNEAQ (reference sequence). The CDR3 loop reads CSSSPGWGEFYGYTF. CDR3 nucleotide sequence: TGTTCCAGCAGCCCGGGATGGGGAGAGTTCTATGGCTACACCTTC.

On this clone: Distinct nucleotide sequences in the sample also encode this CDR3. The chain couples TRBV5-6 to TRBJ1-1; 8 nucleotides line up with TRBD1. This CDR3 is 15 amino acids long. Looked up from germline, CDR1 is SGHDT and CDR2 is YYEEEE. Losses at the gene ends were 0 bases for V and 2 bases for J; bases not matched to a gene: 3. As DNA, the CDR3 is TGTGCCAGCAGCTTGGGAGACAGGGGAAACACTGAAGCTTTCTTT. Protein: CASSLGDRGNTEAFF.

The V and J genes are TRBV19 and TRBJ2-5; 7 bases agree with TRBD1. V shed 6 bases and J 2 bases; nucleotides not matched to a gene: 6. Germline assignment: CDR1 LNHDA and CDR2 SQIVND (reference sequence). This CDR3 spans 14 amino acids. DNA of the CDR3: TGTGCCAGTAGAATCGGGACAGAGCAAGAGACCCAGTACTTC. Translation gives CASRIGTEQETQYF.

This chain uses TRBV7-9 with TRBJ1-5; D is uncertain. Germline CDR1 reads SEHNR; CDR2 reads FQNEAQ (reference sequence). The CDR3 runs 12 residues. V was pared by 3 bases and J by 5 bases, with 5 bases between. The chain's CDR3 is CASSFSHQPQHF. DNA for the CDR3: TGTGCCAGCAGCTTCTCTCATCAGCCCCAGCATTTT. The full variable domain, completed using reference TRBV7-9 and TRBJ1-5, is DTGVSQNPRHKITKRGQNVTFRCDPISEHNRLYWYRQTLGQGPEFLTYFQNEAQLEKSRLLSDRFSAERPKGSFSTLEIQRTEQGDSAMYLCASSFSHQPQHFGDGTRLSIL.

The J gene is TRBJ2-1, the V gene TRBV5-8; 13 bases line up with TRBD2. This CDR3 is 17 amino acids long. Germline assignment: CDR1 SGHTS and CDR2 YDEGEE. With 0 bases clipped from V and 3 bases from J, the junction kept 3 bases outside the gene matches. CDR3 in amino acids: CASSLGTSGSNYNEQFF. CDR3 coding DNA: TGTGCCAGCAGCTTGGGGACTAGCGGGAGTAACTACAATGAGCAGTTCTTC.

This rearrangement joins TRBV2 to TRBJ1-1; 7 bases fit TRBD1. The CDR3 runs 13 residues. Germline CDR1 is SNHLY and CDR2 is FYNNEI. The trim removed 6 bases at V and 6 bases at J, leaving 7 bases unmatched. As DNA, the CDR3 is TGTGCCAGCAGACAGGGGCCAGATTCTGAAGCTTTCTTT. It codes for CASRQGPDSEAFF.

This clone was picked up a small number of times. This sequence joins TRBV5-6 and TRBJ1-1; no clear D. Germline loops: CDR1 SGHDT, CDR2 YYEEEE. V dropped 0 bases and J dropped 0 bases, with 6 bases sitting between them. This CDR3 spans 14 amino acids. The CDR3 here is CASSLVAVNTEAFF. The CDR3 region has the DNA TGTGCCAGCAGCTTGGTGGCGGTGAACACTGAAGCTTTCTTT.

The CDR3 DNA reads TGTGCCAGCAGCTTATCTGGGACAGCCATGAACACTGAAGCTTTCTTT. It codes for CASSLSGTAMNTEAFF. The chain links TRBV7-8 to TRBJ1-1, with 7 bases matching TRBD1. CDR1 SGHVS and CDR2 FQNEAQ come from the germline V gene. Losses at the gene ends were 2 bases for V and 0 bases for J; bases not matched to a gene: 6. The CDR3 runs to 16 residues.